The 32 T cell receptor beta chains given below trace back to one sample, sequenced in a study of shared clonotypes between healthy human individuals. Profiled with immunoSEQ multiplex PCR; TCRdb holds only in-frame clones, not every one. Here the sample spans roughly 2.5 million clones, 90% to 95% being singletons. Sequencing used naive CD4+ T cells sorted from blood. Subset in this sample: CD45RA+ positively selected. The receptors shown here come from a man aged 18 to 29 in good health.

The rearrangement links TRBV19 to TRBJ1-1, with D perhaps matching TRBD1 (6 bases). Germline V gene sequence: CDR1 LNHDA, CDR2 SQIVND (reference sequence). Trimming removed 4 bases from V and 1 base from J, with 13 bases in between. The CDR3 runs to 15 residues. This CDR3 is CASSTLPTGNTEAFF. The CDR3 nucleotides read TGTGCCAGTAGTACCCTTCCGACAGGGAACACTGAAGCTTTCTTT.

The rearrangement uses TRBV10-3 and TRBJ1-1; D remains ambiguous. The CDR3 extends over 11 amino acids. Germline loops: CDR1 ENHRY, CDR2 SYGVKD. V was shortened by 0 bases and J by 10 bases, with 6 bases between the two germline ends. The CDR3, as DNA: TGTGCCATCAGTGAGTCAGGGTTAGCTTTCTTT. Its protein product is CAISESGLAFF.

In this sample, this clone turned up once. The genes are TRBV6-5 and TRBJ1-4; D is unclear. The CDR3 runs to 15 residues. Trimming cost V 4 bases and J 0 bases, with 9 bases left between them. The germline V gene encodes CDR1 MNHEY and CDR2 SVGAGI. CDR3: CASSFAASTNEKLFF. The DNA of the CDR3 is TGTGCCAGCAGTTTCGCCGCTTCAACTAATGAAAAACTGTTTTTT.

With regard to this clone: Other DNA sequences of this sample code for an identical CDR3. The chain combines TRBV18 with TRBJ2-5, with D possibly matching TRBD2 (5 bases). Trimming stripped 3 bases from V and 5 bases from J, with 10 bases between. The germline gives CDR1 KGHSH, CDR2 LQKENI. The CDR3 totals 13 residues. The CDR3 nucleotides are TGTGCCAGCTCACCGCGTCGAGGGGAGACCCAGTACTTC. Translation: CASSPRRGETQYF.

This chain joins TRBV6-1 and TRBJ1-4; D remains unclear. The CDR3 has 15 residues. Germline V CDR1 and CDR2: MNHNS, SASEGT. Deletions cut 2 bases from V and 1 base from J, with 8 bases between. The CDR3, as DNA: TGTGCCAGCAGTGAAACGATTCTAACTAATGAAAAACTGTTTTTT. As protein: CASSETILTNEKLFF.

V usage is TRBV30 and J usage is TRBJ1-5; D is unclear. V lost 1 base to trimming and J lost 5 bases, with 6 bases between them. Per the germline V gene, CDR1 is GTSNPN and CDR2 is SVGIG (reference sequence). The CDR3 consists of 12 residues. Written as DNA, the CDR3 is TGTGCCTGGAGTGGCACCCATCAGCCCCAGCATTTT. Amino acids: CAWSGTHQPQHF.

This chain uses TRBV20-1 with TRBJ2-3; D is perhaps TRBD2 (5 bases). The CDR3 sequence is 11 residues long. Looked up from germline, CDR1 is DFQATT and CDR2 is SNEGSKA (reference sequence). Between the trimmed V and J ends, which lost 6 bases and 7 bases, there was a span of 11 bases. The CDR3 coding sequence is TGCAGTGCGAGACCCGGGAATACGCAGTATTTT. Protein product: CSARPGNTQYF.

The chain recombines TRBV27 with TRBJ2-7, with D perhaps TRBD1 or TRBD2 (6 bases each). Germline V gives CDR1 MNHEY, CDR2 SMNVEV (reference sequence). Trimming stripped 5 bases from V and 4 bases from J, with 21 bases between. The CDR3 length is 16 residues. CDR3 residues: CASSPTRGVERYEQYF. CDR3 coding DNA: TGTGCCAGCAGTCCTACAAGGGGGGTTGAGCGTTACGAGCAGTACTTC.

The rearrangement links TRBV7-9 to TRBJ2-5; 8 bases agree with TRBD2. The CDR3 runs 15 residues. The V and J ends lost 0 bases and 1 base, in that order; junction bases with no gene match: 1. The V gene's germline CDR1 is SEHNR and CDR2 FQNEAQ (reference sequence). The CDR3 spells CASSLAAGVQETQYF. CDR3 coding DNA: TGTGCCAGCAGCTTAGCAGCGGGGGTCCAAGAGACCCAGTACTTC.

The chain employs TRBV2 and TRBJ2-3, with 10 bases that match TRBD1. The CDR3 has 15 residues. V dropped 6 bases and J dropped 5; count of bases not matched to a gene: 8. The germline gives CDR1 SNHLY, CDR2 FYNNEI. The CDR3 here is CASRTGQGIGDTQYF. CDR3 nucleotides: TGTGCCAGCAGAACGGGACAGGGGATTGGAGATACGCAGTATTTT.

The gene calls are TRBV6-5 and TRBJ2-7; D not certain. CDR1 and CDR2 from the germline V gene are MNHEY and SVGAGI. The V end was cut by 2 bases, the J end by 0 bases, with 11 bases between. This CDR3 has 15 residues. CDR3 DNA sequence: TGTGCCAGCAGTTACCGAGCTACGAGCTCCTACGAGCAGTACTTC. Translation gives CASSYRATSSYEQYF.

The table lists this clone with a few counts. V gene TRBV7-9 combines with J gene TRBJ2-2, with no clear D. CDR1 is SEHNR and CDR2 is FQNEAQ in the germline V gene (reference sequence). The CDR3 length is 14 residues. Deletions cut 8 bases from V and 0 bases from J, with 10 bases between. This CDR3 reads CASAKVANTGELFF. The CDR3 coding sequence is TGTGCCAGCGCCAAAGTCGCGAACACCGGGGAGCTGTTTTTT.

The J gene is TRBJ2-5, the V gene TRBV5-1; maybe TRBD1 (5 bases). V was trimmed by 4 bases and J by 2 bases, leaving 15 bases between them. The germline V gene has CDR1 SGHRS and CDR2 YFSETQ. The CDR3 covers 15 residues. CDR3 sequence reads: CASSKPTGSQETQYF. For the CDR3, the DNA is TGCGCCAGCAGCAAACCAACAGGTTCTCAAGAGACCCAGTACTTC. Looking up the rest from reference TRBV5-1 and TRBJ2-5 gives the full variable domain: KAGVTQTPRYLIKTRGQQVTLSCSPISGHRSVSWYQQTPGQGLQFLFEYFSETQRNKGNFPGRFSGRQFSNSRSEMNVSTLELGDSALYLCASSKPTGSQETQYFGPGTRLLVL.

This chain's CDR3 is CASSLRESRNLHAEGYTF. DNA of the CDR3: TGTGCCAGCAGCTTAAGGGAATCGCGGAACCTCCACGCTGAAGGCTACACCTTC. The chain has TRBV7-8 and TRBJ1-2; no clear D. The CDR3 contains 18 residues. V lost 2 bases and J lost 8, with 27 bases in between. Germline V gene lookup returns CDR1 SGHVS and CDR2 FQNEAQ.

As DNA, the CDR3 is TGTGCCAGCAGTGACCCCGCCGGGGGGAACTATGGCTACACCTTC. This gives the protein CASSDPAGGNYGYTF. This chain joins TRBV2 and TRBJ1-2; maybe TRBD1 (5 bases). V was trimmed by 3 bases and J by 2 bases, leaving 13 bases between them. Germline loops: CDR1 SNHLY, CDR2 FYNNEI. The CDR3 consists of 15 residues.

This clone was observed once. This chain joins TRBV27 and TRBJ1-6; D ambiguous. The CDR3 has 18 amino acids. The germline V gene has CDR1 MNHEY and CDR2 SMNVEV (reference sequence). V was clipped by 1 base and J by 0 bases, with 13 bases between them. CDR3 residues: CASSLYGGLSSYNSPLHF. CDR3 nucleotides: TGTGCCAGCAGTTTATACGGCGGTTTAAGCTCCTATAATTCACCCCTCCACTTT.

The J gene is TRBJ2-3, the V gene TRBV4-1; D is unresolved. Trimming removed 0 bases from V and 0 bases from J, with 13 bases in between. The germline V gene encodes CDR1 MGHRA and CDR2 YSYEKL. This CDR3 is 17 amino acids long. The CDR3 region is CASSQDRWAPSTDTQYF. DNA for the CDR3: TGCGCCAGCAGCCAAGATCGATGGGCGCCTAGCACAGATACGCAGTATTTT.

The V call is TRBV5-8, the J call TRBJ2-3; D is undetermined. The germline gives CDR1 SGHTS, CDR2 YDEGEE. The V gene lost 6 bases and the J gene lost 2 bases, with 10 bases spanning the gap. The CDR3 has 13 residues. The CDR3 region has the DNA TGTGCCAGCATCCCATGGACCACAGATACGCAGTATTTT. Translated: CASIPWTTDTQYF. The full variable domain, with the rest looked up from reference TRBV5-8 and TRBJ2-3, is EAGVTQSPTHLIKTRGQQATLRCSPISGHTSVYWYQQALGLGLQFLLWYDEGEERNRGNFPPRFSGRQFPNYSSELNVNALELEDSALYLCASIPWTTDTQYFGPGTRLTVL.

The chain carries TRBV12-2 and TRBJ2-7; the table's D call of TRBD2 was not tested on the DNA. TRBV12-2 is termed a pseudogene. This CDR3 is built from 15 residues. CDR3 protein: CASRLESGARREQYF. In DNA, the CDR3 is TGTGCAAGTCGCTTAGAGTCGGGAGCCAGGCGAGAGCAGTACTTC.

This rearrangement joins TRBV7-2 to TRBJ2-7; 9 bases match TRBD2. The CDR3 contains 17 residues. Germline trimming cut 5 bases from V and 0 bases from J; bases unmatched to any gene: 11. Germline V gene sequence: CDR1 SGHTA, CDR2 FQGNSA. The CDR3 DNA follows: TGTGCCAGCAGCCCCCGAGTTAAGACTAGCGGCTCCTACGAGCAGTACTTC. Amino acid sequence: CASSPRVKTSGSYEQYF.

This chain uses TRBV9 with TRBJ2-7; weak D call: TRBD2 (5 bases). CDR3 length equals 16 residues. Trimming removed 0 bases from V and 3 bases from J, with 16 bases in between. Per the germline V gene, CDR1 is SGDLS and CDR2 is YYNGEE. CDR3 DNA sequence: TGTGCCAGCAGCGTAGGAGGGCAGGCCCTCGGCTACGAGCAGTACTTC. It is translated as CASSVGGQALGYEQYF.

The chain is built from TRBV5-1 and TRBJ2-7, with TRBD1 identical over 10 bases. The CDR3 length is 16 residues. Germline lookup yields CDR1 SGHRS and CDR2 YFSETQ. Trimming at V came to 0 bases and at J to 3 bases, leaving 6 bases not matched to a gene. CDR3 residues: CASSLEYGQGGYEQYF. Here the CDR3 DNA reads TGCGCCAGCAGCTTGGAATACGGACAGGGGGGCTACGAGCAGTACTTC. Looking up the rest from reference TRBV5-1 and TRBJ2-7 gives the full variable domain: KAGVTQTPRYLIKTRGQQVTLSCSPISGHRSVSWYQQTPGQGLQFLFEYFSETQRNKGNFPGRFSGRQFSNSRSEMNVSTLELGDSALYLCASSLEYGQGGYEQYFGPGTRLTVT.

V is TRBV5-1 and J is TRBJ2-1; the match to TRBD2 covers 15 bases. Losses at the gene ends were 0 bases for V and 0 bases for J; bases not matched to a gene: 10. CDR1 SGHRS and CDR2 YFSETQ come from the germline V gene. This CDR3 region has 21 residues. CDR3 loop: CASSLGGLAGGGISSYNEQFF. In nucleotides, the CDR3 is TGCGCCAGCAGCTTGGGAGGACTAGCGGGAGGGGGGATAAGCTCCTACAATGAGCAGTTCTTC.

This clone was seen a few times. V gene TRBV29-1 combines with J gene TRBJ1-1; D gene uncertain. Germline assignment: CDR1 SQVTM and CDR2 ANQGSEA. CDR3 length equals 11 residues. Trimming removed 4 bases at V and 11 bases at J, with 14 bases between. CDR3: CSVGSLDPAFF. The CDR3 DNA is TGCAGCGTTGGTTCTTTAGATCCTGCTTTCTTT.

V is TRBV7-9 and J is TRBJ1-6; TRBD1 matches at 11 bases. There are 16 residues in the CDR3. The V and J ends lost 5 bases and 2 bases, in that order; junction bases with no gene match: 2. Germline CDR1 SEHNR, CDR2 FQNEAQ (reference sequence). In DNA form, the CDR3 reads TGTGCCAGCAGCCTGGGACAGGGGGCCTATAATTCACCCCTCCACTTT. Its translation: CASSLGQGAYNSPLHF.

This sequence joins TRBV7-9 and TRBJ2-5, with 9 nucleotides matching TRBD1. Unmatched junction bases numbered 8, after V lost 5 bases and J lost 4 bases. The CDR3 runs 15 residues. From germline, CDR1 is SEHNR and CDR2 FQNEAQ (reference sequence). In DNA, the CDR3 is TGTGCCAGCAGCAGAGGACAGGGGTTTGCAGAGACCCAGTACTTC. It encodes CASSRGQGFAETQYF.

The chain links TRBV10-3 to TRBJ2-4; D uncertain. The length of the CDR3 is 15 residues. Germline CDR1 reads ENHRY; CDR2 reads SYGVKD. V was cut by 1 base and J by 0 bases, with 7 bases left in between. The CDR3: CAISELPGAKNIQYF. For the CDR3, the DNA is TGTGCCATCAGTGAGTTGCCTGGAGCCAAAAACATTCAGTACTTC.

V is TRBV7-2 and J is TRBJ2-7; TRBD2 agrees at 10 bases. CDR3 length: 15 amino acids. Germline V gene data show CDR1 as SGHTA and CDR2 as FQGNSA. The ends lost 5 bases at V and 2 bases at J; junction bases unmatched: 6. CDR3: CASSTAGTSAYEQYF. CDR3 in DNA: TGTGCCAGCAGCACGGCCGGGACTAGCGCCTACGAGCAGTACTTC.

This sequence joins TRBV7-8 and TRBJ2-5, with D possibly TRBD1 on 5 matching bases. Trimming took 5 bases from V and 1 from J, leaving 11 bases between them. CDR3 length: 14 residues. CDR1 and CDR2 from the germline V gene are SGHVS and FQNEAQ. The CDR3 DNA reads as TGTGCCAGCAGCCTGACAGAGATCCAAGAGACCCAGTACTTC. This sequence encodes CASSLTEIQETQYF.

CDR3 loop: CASSPVGTGYTDTQYF. The CDR3 nucleotides read TGTGCCAGCTCACCAGTCGGGACAGGCTACACAGATACGCAGTATTTT. The chain links TRBV18 to TRBJ2-3, with 8 bases matching TRBD1. The V gene end was trimmed by 2 bases and the J gene end by 2 bases; junction bases not matched to a gene: 6. The CDR3 is made up of 16 amino acids. From germline, CDR1 is KGHSH and CDR2 LQKENI.

In this sample, this clone turned up a few times. This rearrangement joins TRBV6-5 to TRBJ1-3; the D gene is possibly TRBD1 (6 bases). Trimming stripped 6 bases from V and 0 bases from J, with 12 bases between. This CDR3 is built from 15 residues. Germline assignment: CDR1 MNHEY and CDR2 SVGAGI. This CDR3 is CASSRDTSSGNTIYF. The CDR3 DNA is TGTGCCAGCAGCCGGGACACCTCCTCTGGAAACACCATATATTTT.

The chain joins TRBV6-6 to TRBJ1-5; 9 bases are shared with TRBD1. The length of the CDR3 is 14 residues. Losses at the gene ends were 6 bases for V and 11 bases for J; bases not matched to a gene: 11. Per the germline V gene, CDR1 is MNHNY and CDR2 is SVGAGI (reference sequence). DNA for the CDR3: TGTGCCAGCAGGGGACAGGGCTTTCTCGGGACCCAGCATTTT. This encodes CASRGQGFLGTQHF.